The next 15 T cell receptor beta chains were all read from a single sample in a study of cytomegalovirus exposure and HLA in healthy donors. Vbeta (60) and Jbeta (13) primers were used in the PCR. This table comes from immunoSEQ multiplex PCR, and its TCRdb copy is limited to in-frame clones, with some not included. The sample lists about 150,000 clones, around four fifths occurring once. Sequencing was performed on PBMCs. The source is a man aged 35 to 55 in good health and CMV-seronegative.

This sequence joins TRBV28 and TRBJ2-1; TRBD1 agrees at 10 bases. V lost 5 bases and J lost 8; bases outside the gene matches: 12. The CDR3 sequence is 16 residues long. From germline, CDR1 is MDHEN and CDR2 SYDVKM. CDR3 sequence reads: CASSATGTGVIDEQFF. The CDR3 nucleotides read TGTGCCAGCAGTGCAACCGGGACAGGGGTTATCGATGAGCAGTTCTTC.

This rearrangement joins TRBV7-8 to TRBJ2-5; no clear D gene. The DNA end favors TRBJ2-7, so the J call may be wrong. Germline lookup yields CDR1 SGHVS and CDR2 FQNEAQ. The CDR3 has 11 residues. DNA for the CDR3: TGTGCCAGCAGCTTAGTATACGAGCAGTACTTC. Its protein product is CASSLVYEQYF.

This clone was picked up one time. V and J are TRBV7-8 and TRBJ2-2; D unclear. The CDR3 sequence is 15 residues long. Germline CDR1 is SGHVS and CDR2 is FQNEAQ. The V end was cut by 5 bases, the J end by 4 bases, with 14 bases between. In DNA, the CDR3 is TGTGCCAGCAGCCTCAGTGAGCGCGGCACCGGGGAGCTGTTTTTT. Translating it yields CASSLSERGTGELFF.

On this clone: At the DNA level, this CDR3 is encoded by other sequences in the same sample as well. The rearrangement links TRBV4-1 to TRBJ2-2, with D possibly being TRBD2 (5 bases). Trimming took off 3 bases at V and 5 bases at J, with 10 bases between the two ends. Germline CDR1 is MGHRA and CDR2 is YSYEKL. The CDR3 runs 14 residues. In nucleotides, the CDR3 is TGCGCCAGCAGCCAGGGTCGGGATACCGGGGAGCTGTTTTTT. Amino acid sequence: CASSQGRDTGELFF.

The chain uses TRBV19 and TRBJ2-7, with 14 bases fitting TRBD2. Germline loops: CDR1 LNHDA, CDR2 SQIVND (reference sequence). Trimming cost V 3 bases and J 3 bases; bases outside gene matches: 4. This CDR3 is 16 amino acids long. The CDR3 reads CASSIGTSGRGYEQYF. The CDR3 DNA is TGTGCCAGTAGTATCGGGACTAGCGGGAGAGGCTACGAGCAGTACTTC. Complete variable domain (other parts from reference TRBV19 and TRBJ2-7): DGGITQSPKYLFRKEGQNVTLSCEQNLNHDAMYWYRQDPGQGLRLIYYSQIVNDFQKGDIAEGYSVSREKKESFPLTVTSAQKNPTAFYLCASSIGTSGRGYEQYFGPGTRLTVT.

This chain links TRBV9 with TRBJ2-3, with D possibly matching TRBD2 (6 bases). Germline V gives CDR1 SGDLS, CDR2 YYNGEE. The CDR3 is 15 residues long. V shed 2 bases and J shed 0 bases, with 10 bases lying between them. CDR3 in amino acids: CASSVGGASTDTQYF. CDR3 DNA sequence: TGTGCCAGCAGCGTTGGAGGGGCAAGCACAGATACGCAGTATTTT.

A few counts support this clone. DNA for the CDR3: TGTGCCAGCAGTTCAGCGGGACGTAACTATGGCTACACCTTC. Amino acid sequence: CASSSAGRNYGYTF. This chain links TRBV6-5 with TRBJ1-2, with D tentatively TRBD1 (5 bases). Trimming left V 4 bases short and J 1 base short, with 10 bases between. CDR3 length: 14 amino acids. In germline, CDR1 is MNHEY, CDR2 SVGAGI.

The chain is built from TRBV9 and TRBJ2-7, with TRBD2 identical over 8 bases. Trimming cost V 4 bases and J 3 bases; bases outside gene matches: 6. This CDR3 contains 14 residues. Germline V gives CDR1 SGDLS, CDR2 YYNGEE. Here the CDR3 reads CASSSSGGVYEQYF. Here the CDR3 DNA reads TGTGCCAGCAGCTCCAGCGGGGGAGTCTACGAGCAGTACTTC. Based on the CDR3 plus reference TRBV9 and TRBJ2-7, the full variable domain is DSGVTQTPKHLITATGQRVTLRCSPRSGDLSVYWYQQSLDQGLQFLIQYYNGEERAKGNILERFSAQQFPDLHSELNLSSLELGDSALYFCASSSSGGVYEQYFGPGTRLTVT.

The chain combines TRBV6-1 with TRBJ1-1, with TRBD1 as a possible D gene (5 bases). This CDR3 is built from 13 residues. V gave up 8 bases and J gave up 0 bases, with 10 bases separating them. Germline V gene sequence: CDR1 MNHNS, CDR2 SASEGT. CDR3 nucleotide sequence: TGTGCCAGCGGGGCAGGGATGAACACTGAAGCTTTCTTT. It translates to CASGAGMNTEAFF.

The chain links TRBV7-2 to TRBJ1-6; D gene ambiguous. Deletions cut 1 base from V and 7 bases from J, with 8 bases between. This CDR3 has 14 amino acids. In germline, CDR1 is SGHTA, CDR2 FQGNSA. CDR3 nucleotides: TGTGCCAGCAGCTTAGTCCCGGAGAATTCACCCCTCCACTTT. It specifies CASSLVPENSPLHF.

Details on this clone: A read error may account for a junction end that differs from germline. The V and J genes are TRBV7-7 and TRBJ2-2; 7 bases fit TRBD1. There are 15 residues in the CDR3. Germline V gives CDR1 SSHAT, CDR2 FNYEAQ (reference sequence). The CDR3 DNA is TGTGCTAGCAGCTTAGATCAGGGGGACACCGGGGAGCTGTTTTTT. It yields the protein CASSLDQGDTGELFF.

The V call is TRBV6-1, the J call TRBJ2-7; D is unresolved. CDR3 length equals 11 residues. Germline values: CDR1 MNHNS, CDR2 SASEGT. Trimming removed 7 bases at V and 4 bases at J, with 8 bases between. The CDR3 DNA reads TGTGCCAGCACAGGCACGTACGAGCAGTACTTC. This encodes CASTGTYEQYF.

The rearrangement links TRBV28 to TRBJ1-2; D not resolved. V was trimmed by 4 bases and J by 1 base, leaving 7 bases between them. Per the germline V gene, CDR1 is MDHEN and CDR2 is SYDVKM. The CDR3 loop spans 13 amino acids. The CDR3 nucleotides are TGTGCCAGCAGTTCGACGGGTAACTATGGCTACACCTTC. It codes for CASSSTGNYGYTF.

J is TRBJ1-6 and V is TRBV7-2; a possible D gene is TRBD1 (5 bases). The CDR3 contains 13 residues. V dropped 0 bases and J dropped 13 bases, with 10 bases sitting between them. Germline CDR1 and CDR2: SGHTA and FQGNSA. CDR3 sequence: CASSLAAGGPLHF. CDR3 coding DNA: TGTGCCAGCAGCTTAGCTGCGGGGGGGCCCCTCCACTTT.

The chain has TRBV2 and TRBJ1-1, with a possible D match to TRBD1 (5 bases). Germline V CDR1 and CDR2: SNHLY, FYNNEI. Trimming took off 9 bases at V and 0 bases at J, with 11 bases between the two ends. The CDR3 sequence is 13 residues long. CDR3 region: CASATDMNTEAFF. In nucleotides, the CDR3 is TGTGCCAGTGCGACGGACATGAACACTGAAGCTTTCTTT.